These T cell receptor beta chains were read from a single sample in a study of cytomegalovirus exposure and HLA in healthy donors. TCRdb's table, derived via immunoSEQ multiplex PCR, lists solely in-frame clones and lacks some. The table lists 60,000 or so clones, 90% of them singletons, with 0.8% to 1.2% in the top ten. What was sequenced was PBMCs. These receptors all come from a man aged 18 to 29 in good health and CMV-seronegative. The CDR3 runs from the conserved cysteine through the conserved F or W. Fields, in order: J gene, D gene, V gene, CDR3 DNA, CDR3 protein. D genes are given only for firm matches.

J gene: TRBJ2-3; D gene: TRBD2; V gene: TRBV7-9; CDR3 DNA: TGTGCCAGCAGCTCCCTACACCCTAGCGGGACTAGGGGTTTT; CDR3 protein: CASSSLHPSGTRGF
J gene: TRBJ2-7; D gene: TRBD2; V gene: TRBV4-1; CDR3 DNA: TGCGCCAGCAGCCAAGATAAGCGGGAGGGTTCATACGAGCAGTACTTC; CDR3 protein: CASSQDKREGSYEQYF
J gene: TRBJ1-2; D gene: TRBD1; V gene: TRBV11-2; CDR3 DNA: TGTGCCAGCAGCCTATTGGAACAGGGGTATGGCTACACCTTC; CDR3 protein: CASSLLEQGYGYTF
J gene: TRBJ1-1; D gene: NA; V gene: TRBV7-2; CDR3 DNA: TGTGCCAGCAGCTTAGAACGGGGGGCGCGGTCTGAAGCTTTCTTT; CDR3 protein: CASSLERGARSEAFF
J gene: TRBJ1-5; D gene: NA; V gene: TRBV4-1; CDR3 DNA: TGCGCCAGCAGCCAAAATCCCGGGATCACCAATCAGCCCCAGCATTTT; CDR3 protein: CASSQNPGITNQPQHF
J gene: TRBJ2-1; D gene: TRBD1; V gene: TRBV2; CDR3 DNA: TGTGCCAGCAGGGGGGGACAGGGTGGGTGGGATGAGCAGTTCTTC; CDR3 protein: CASRGGQGGWDEQFF
J gene: TRBJ2-1; D gene: TRBD2; V gene: TRBV18; CDR3 DNA: TGTGCCAGCTCACGGTCGTTAGCGGGAGTCGACAATGAGCAGTTCTTC; CDR3 protein: CASSRSLAGVDNEQFF
J gene: TRBJ2-7; D gene: TRBD2; V gene: TRBV29-1; CDR3 DNA: TGCAGCGTTGAAGGGACTAGCGGGAGCTCCTACGAGCAGTACTTC; CDR3 protein: CSVEGTSGSSYEQYF
J gene: TRBJ2-1; D gene: NA; V gene: TRBV6-4; CDR3 DNA: TGTGCCAGCAGTCCCCGGGGTGTTGTCCCCTACAATGAGCAGTTCTTC; CDR3 protein: CASSPRGVVPYNEQFF
J gene: TRBJ2-6; D gene: TRBD2; V gene: TRBV5-6; CDR3 DNA: TGTGCCAGCAGCCCTCTGGGGAGCGGGAGTGGGGCCAACGTCCTGACTTTC; CDR3 protein: CASSPLGSGSGANVLTF
J gene: TRBJ2-5; D gene: TRBD1; V gene: TRBV9; CDR3 DNA: TGTGCCAGCAGCGTCGACAGGGGGGGACAAGAGACCCAGTACTTC; CDR3 protein: CASSVDRGGQETQYF
J gene: TRBJ1-1; D gene: NA; V gene: TRBV5-1; CDR3 DNA: TGCGCCAGCAGCTTGGGTTATCAGGAGGACACTGAAGCTTTCTTT; CDR3 protein: CASSLGYQEDTEAFF
J gene: TRBJ2-7; D gene: TRBD1; V gene: TRBV19; CDR3 DNA: TGTGCCAGTAGTATGGGACAGGGCGGCGAGCAGTACTTC; CDR3 protein: CASSMGQGGEQYF
J gene: TRBJ1-4; D gene: NA; V gene: TRBV2; CDR3 DNA: TGTGCCAGCAGGACGGTCAGGTCAGGGGAAAAACTGTTTTTT; CDR3 protein: CASRTVRSGEKLFF
J gene: TRBJ1-2; D gene: NA; V gene: TRBV7-2; CDR3 DNA: TGTGCCAGCAGCTTAGGGCAGGACTATGGCTACACCTTC; CDR3 protein: CASSLGQDYGYTF
J gene: TRBJ2-3; D gene: TRBD2; V gene: TRBV30; CDR3 DNA: TGTGCTAGGGCGGCGGGAGCCACAGATACGCAGTATTTT; CDR3 protein: CARAAGATDTQYF
J gene: TRBJ2-3; D gene: NA; V gene: TRBV5-1; CDR3 DNA: TGCGCCAGCAAATGGACAGCCGGCACAGATACGCAGTATTTT; CDR3 protein: CASKWTAGTDTQYF
J gene: TRBJ2-5; D gene: TRBD1; V gene: TRBV10-3; CDR3 DNA: TGTGCCATCAGTGATCGAAGCGGACAGGACCAAGAGACCCAGTACTTC; CDR3 protein: CAISDRSGQDQETQYF
J gene: TRBJ2-2; D gene: TRBD2; V gene: TRBV6-1; CDR3 DNA: TGTGCCAGCAGTGAAGCAGTGATTCTAGCGGCCAACACCGGGGAGCTGTTTTTT; CDR3 protein: CASSEAVILAANTGELFF
J gene: TRBJ2-7; D gene: NA; V gene: TRBV9; CDR3 DNA: TGTGCCAGCAGCGTAGCTCCAACAGGGAGCCCGTACGAGCAGTACTTC; CDR3 protein: CASSVAPTGSPYEQYF
J gene: TRBJ2-3; D gene: TRBD2; V gene: TRBV2; CDR3 DNA: TGTGCCAGCAGTGATCCTAGCGGGAGGGGGGGGGACACAGATACGCAGTATTTT; CDR3 protein: CASSDPSGRGGDTDTQYF
J gene: TRBJ2-5; D gene: NA; V gene: TRBV12-5; CDR3 DNA: TGTGCTAGTGGTGATGACAGGGTGGGAGGAGAGACCCAGTACTTC; CDR3 protein: CASGDDRVGGETQYF
J gene: TRBJ1-2; D gene: TRBD1; V gene: TRBV28; CDR3 DNA: TGTGCCAGCAGTTTACCAGGGGGGAACTATGGCTACACCTTC; CDR3 protein: CASSLPGGNYGYTF
J gene: TRBJ1-2; D gene: NA; V gene: TRBV2; CDR3 DNA: TGTGCACGTAGACAGGAAGGACGGGGCTACACCTTC; CDR3 protein: CARRQEGRGYTF
J gene: TRBJ2-3; D gene: NA; V gene: TRBV7-8; CDR3 DNA: TGTGCCAGCAGCTTCCCGCTAGCGGATACGCAGTATTTT; CDR3 protein: CASSFPLADTQYF
J gene: TRBJ2-3; D gene: NA; V gene: TRBV1; CDR3 DNA: TGCACCAGCAGCCAACAGACTACCGACACAGATACGCAGTATTTT; CDR3 protein: CTSSQQTTDTDTQYF
J gene: TRBJ2-5; D gene: TRBD1; V gene: TRBV6-1; CDR3 DNA: TGTGCCTCCAACTCGTGGGGGACAGAGGGGGAGACCCAGTACTTC; CDR3 protein: CASNSWGTEGETQYF
J gene: TRBJ1-2; D gene: NA; V gene: TRBV18; CDR3 DNA: TGTGCCAGCTCACCAGGGGACACCTATGGCTACACCTTC; CDR3 protein: CASSPGDTYGYTF
J gene: TRBJ2-5; D gene: TRBD2; V gene: TRBV28; CDR3 DNA: TGTGCCAGCAGTTCCCTTCTAGCGGGAGAAGAGACCCAGTACTTC; CDR3 protein: CASSSLLAGEETQYF
J gene: TRBJ2-5; D gene: NA; V gene: TRBV19; CDR3 DNA: TGTGCCAGTAGCCGCAGGGGACCTCCCCAAGAGACCCAGTACTTC; CDR3 protein: CASSRRGPPQETQYF
J gene: TRBJ2-7; D gene: NA; V gene: TRBV30; CDR3 DNA: TGTGCCTGGAGTGTTGGGCAGACCTACGAGCAGTACTTC; CDR3 protein: CAWSVGQTYEQYF
J gene: TRBJ2-2; D gene: NA; V gene: TRBV4-1; CDR3 DNA: TGCGCCAGCAGCCCTCCTCCGGGTCCGCCAAAAGCCGGGGAGCTGTTTTTT; CDR3 protein: CASSPPPGPPKAGELFF
J gene: TRBJ2-3; D gene: NA; V gene: TRBV4-2; CDR3 DNA: TGTGCCAGCAGCCCGTCCCAAGTAGGTGGCGGTAGCACAGATACGCAGTATTTT; CDR3 protein: CASSPSQVGGGSTDTQYF
J gene: TRBJ2-1; D gene: NA; V gene: TRBV27; CDR3 DNA: TGTGCCAGCAGTTTAGCGGGGACGAACTATGAGCAGTTCTTC; CDR3 protein: CASSLAGTNYEQFF
J gene: TRBJ2-5; D gene: TRBD2; V gene: TRBV13; CDR3 DNA: TGTGCCAGCAGCCCCCCGGGGGGGGACTCTGAGTACTTC; CDR3 protein: CASSPPGGDSEYF
J gene: TRBJ2-5; D gene: NA; V gene: TRBV14; CDR3 DNA: TGTGCCAGCAGCCAATTAGGAGTGATACAAGAGACCCAGTACTTC; CDR3 protein: CASSQLGVIQETQYF
J gene: TRBJ2-7; D gene: NA; V gene: TRBV5-5; CDR3 DNA: TGTGCCAGCAGCCGTGCTGGGGGGACGTACGAGCAGTACTTC; CDR3 protein: CASSRAGGTYEQYF
J gene: TRBJ1-1; D gene: NA; V gene: TRBV4-1; CDR3 DNA: TGCGCCAGCAGCCATGTTGGGCAGGGCAACACTGAAGCTTTCTTT; CDR3 protein: CASSHVGQGNTEAFF
J gene: TRBJ2-2; D gene: NA; V gene: TRBV11-3; CDR3 DNA: TGTGCCAGCAGCTTTATTTCGGACACCGGGGAGCTGTTTTTT; CDR3 protein: CASSFISDTGELFF
J gene: TRBJ1-2; D gene: TRBD1; V gene: TRBV6-5; CDR3 DNA: TGTGCCAGCAGTTACTCGGGGGCAGGGGGCTATGGCTACACCTTC; CDR3 protein: CASSYSGAGGYGYTF
J gene: TRBJ2-7; D gene: NA; V gene: TRBV9; CDR3 DNA: TGTGCCAGCAGCGGGACAGGGATTGGGAAGCGGGGCTACGAGCAGTACTTC; CDR3 protein: CASSGTGIGKRGYEQYF
J gene: TRBJ2-3; D gene: NA; V gene: TRBV27; CDR3 DNA: TGTGCCAGCAGTTGGCAGGGCGCAGATACGCAGTATTTT; CDR3 protein: CASSWQGADTQYF
J gene: TRBJ2-5; D gene: TRBD2; V gene: TRBV4-1; CDR3 DNA: TGCGCCAGCAGCCCTAGCCCCCCTAGCGGGAGGGGAGAGACCCAGTACTTC; CDR3 protein: CASSPSPPSGRGETQYF
J gene: TRBJ2-1; D gene: TRBD2; V gene: TRBV14; CDR3 DNA: TGTGCCAGCAGCCAAGACCACGGGACTAGCGGGTACAATGAGCAGTTCTTC; CDR3 protein: CASSQDHGTSGYNEQFF
J gene: TRBJ2-7; D gene: NA; V gene: TRBV2; CDR3 DNA: TGTGCCAGCAGTGAGTGGTCGGGGGCCTACGAGCAGTACTTC; CDR3 protein: CASSEWSGAYEQYF
J gene: TRBJ2-3; D gene: NA; V gene: TRBV13; CDR3 DNA: TGTGCCAGCAGATCGACTGAAGGGGGTGGCACAGATACGCAGTATTTT; CDR3 protein: CASRSTEGGGTDTQYF